This entry lists 14 T cell receptor beta chains sequenced from one sample in a study of response to subunit inactivated influenza vaccine. Each CDR3 protein is one row after TCRdb ran MiXCR on the RT-PCR reads. In the table there are about 700,000 distinct CDR3 sequences, approximately 15% of which are singletons. Sequences were derived from PBMCs from blood, sampled around 15 days before vaccination. The receptors here all came from a man in his fifties or sixties who received an inactivated influenza vaccine.

The V call is TRBV7-9, the J call TRBJ2-7; TRBD1 matches at 11 bases. The V gene's germline CDR1 is SEHNR and CDR2 FQNEAQ (reference sequence). This CDR3 is built from 13 residues. V lost 8 bases and J lost 4; bases outside the gene matches: 4. The CDR3 DNA follows: TGTGCCAGCGCCGGGACAGGGGGTTACGAGCAGTACTTC. This codes for CASAGTGGYEQYF. Full variable domain (rest looked up from reference TRBV7-9 and TRBJ2-7): DTGVSQNPRHKITKRGQNVTFRCDPISEHNRLYWYRQTLGQGPEFLTYFQNEAQLEKSRLLSDRFSAERPKGSFSTLEIQRTEQGDSAMYLCASAGTGGYEQYFGPGTRLTVT.

V and J are TRBV6-1 and TRBJ2-5, with D possibly matching TRBD2 (6 bases). Germline V gene lookup returns CDR1 MNHNS and CDR2 SASEGT. Trimming took 1 base from V and 2 from J, leaving 11 bases between them. This CDR3 region has 15 residues. The CDR3 here is CASSEGPGEQETQYF. CDR3 DNA: TGTGCCAGCAGTGAAGGCCCGGGGGAGCAAGAGACCCAGTACTTC.

This clonotype was found a few times. This sequence joins TRBV25-1 and TRBJ2-3, with TRBD2 matching over 15 bases. Unmatched junction bases numbered 23, after V lost 6 bases and J lost 1 base. The CDR3 is 23 amino acids. Germline values: CDR1 MGHDK, CDR2 SYGVNS. CDR3 amino acids: CASSLPPGLAGGLANEGTDTQYF. In nucleotides, the CDR3 is TGTGCCAGCAGCCTACCCCCGGGACTAGCGGGGGGACTTGCAAACGAGGGCACAGATACGCAGTATTTT.

This clonotype came up a few times. The V call is TRBV2, the J call TRBJ2-7; D call uncertain. Between the trimmed V and J ends, which lost 1 base and 4 bases, there was a span of 11 bases. CDR1 and CDR2 (germline): SNHLY, FYNNEI. The CDR3 totals 14 residues. The CDR3 reads CASSEVHLLYEQYF. The CDR3 region has the DNA TGTGCCAGCAGTGAAGTCCATCTCTTGTACGAGCAGTACTTC.

This clonotype was counted only a few times. This rearrangement joins TRBV11-1 to TRBJ2-1; 12 bases are shared with TRBD2. This CDR3 has 18 residues. Per germline, CDR1 SGHAT and CDR2 FQDESV (reference sequence). The junction had 13 bases not matched to a gene; V was cut back by 5 bases and J by 5 bases. As DNA, the CDR3 is TGTGCCAGCAGCCGATACACTAGCGGGGGGCGATGGGACAATGAGCAGTTCTTC. Translated: CASSRYTSGGRWDNEQFF.

The CDR3 region is CASSVGTQTKGSGTEAFF. CDR3 sequence (DNA): TGTGCCAGCAGCGTAGGAACACAGACGAAGGGCTCGGGGACTGAAGCTTTCTTT. J is TRBJ1-1 and V is TRBV9, with D unclear. V dropped 0 bases and J dropped 5 bases, with 23 bases sitting between them. Germline V gene lookup returns CDR1 SGDLS and CDR2 YYNGEE. The CDR3 loop spans 18 amino acids.

The CDR3 nucleotides are TGCAGCGTGGGGAAGCCACTAGAGACCCAGTACTTC. This encodes CSVGKPLETQYF. V gene TRBV29-1 combines with J gene TRBJ2-5; D is uncertain. The CDR3 covers 12 residues. Germline V CDR1 and CDR2: SQVTM, ANQGSEA. Trimming stripped 6 bases from V and 4 bases from J, with 12 bases between.

This clonotype was counted between two and nine times. The chain links TRBV3-1 to TRBJ2-1; D is ambiguous. The V gene lost 1 base and the J gene lost 5 bases, with 9 bases spanning the gap. Germline CDR1 LGHDT, CDR2 YNNKEL (reference sequence). There are 14 residues in the CDR3. CDR3 nucleotides: TGTGCCAGCAGCCAAGCACTCCCCCACAATGAGCAGTTCTTC. It translates to CASSQALPHNEQFF.

The V gene is TRBV29-1, the J gene TRBJ2-5; D not resolved. Germline CDR1 is SQVTM and CDR2 is ANQGSEA. Trimming removed 4 bases at V and 5 bases at J, with 11 bases between. This CDR3 region has 12 residues. CDR3 in amino acids: CSVGGSEETQYF. CDR3 bases: TGCAGCGTTGGCGGTTCCGAGGAGACCCAGTACTTC.

This clonotype has a single count. The chain couples TRBV12-3 or TRBV12-4 to TRBJ2-3, with D possibly matching TRBD2 (5 bases). Trimming took off 3 bases at V and 2 bases at J, with 6 bases between the two ends. The CDR3 runs 13 residues. The CDR3 nucleotides are TGTGCCAGCAGTTTCCGGGACACAGATACGCAGTATTTT. This encodes CASSFRDTDTQYF.

The V and J genes are TRBV5-1 and TRBJ2-7, with D tentatively TRBD2 (6 bases). V was clipped by 3 bases and J by 7 bases, with 23 bases between them. Germline V gene data show CDR1 as SGHRS and CDR2 as YFSETQ. The CDR3 is 16 residues long. CDR3 protein: CASSSQANSQAGEQYF. The DNA for the CDR3 is TGCGCCAGCAGCTCCCAAGCGAACAGCCAGGCGGGGGAGCAGTACTTC.

At least ten counts were recorded for this clonotype. A read error may account for a junction end that differs from germline. CDR3 DNA: TGTGCCAGCAGCTTGACAGGGTCAAGCTACGAGCAGTACTTC. Amino acids: CASSLTGSSYEQYF. The chain combines TRBV5-1 with TRBJ2-7, with 7 bases fitting TRBD1. The germline gives CDR1 SGHRS, CDR2 YFSETQ. This CDR3 region has 14 residues.

This clonotype appeared a few times. V usage is TRBV12-3 or TRBV12-4 and J usage is TRBJ2-7; TRBD1 matches 10 bases. V gave up 6 bases and J gave up 5 bases; unmatched junction bases: 10. The CDR3 spans 15 residues. CDR3 DNA sequence: TGTGCCAGCAGGCCTCCGGGACAGGGGATACACGAGCAGTACTTC. Its translation is CASRPPGQGIHEQYF.

This clonotype was counted a few times. The V call is TRBV7-6, the J call TRBJ2-1; D is unresolved. CDR3 length: 13 amino acids. Germline-derived CDR1 and CDR2 are SGHVS and FNYEAQ. The V gene lost 0 bases and the J gene lost 8 bases, with 8 bases spanning the gap. In nucleotides, the CDR3 is TGTGCCAGCAGCTTAGCGCGTAGATATGAGCAGTTCTTC. Protein: CASSLARRYEQFF.